This is a list of T cell receptor beta chains from one sample in a study of blood T cells in healthy people across ages. TCRdb passed the 5' RACE reads through MiXCR, listing each CDR3 protein once. The repertoire consists of 890,000 or so distinct CDR3 sequences, with 62% occurring once and the leading ten covering about 27%. The source material was blood. The origin of the receptors is a man aged 25-45 years in good health. Each CDR3 is given with its conserved first and last residue.

V gene	J gene	CDR3 protein
TRBV15	NA	CATSDQRRYEQYF
TRBV29-1	TRBJ2-1	CSAPEGNNNEQFF
TRBV6-6	TRBJ2-1	CASNPDSYNEQFF
TRBV6-2/TRBV6-3	TRBJ1-1	CASSYLGENTEAFF
TRBV27	TRBJ2-1	CASRFGVQLLNDNEQFF
TRBV5-1	TRBJ1-2	CASSIRSGLNYGYTF
TRBV20-1	TRBJ2-7	CSARVADSGTPGQYF
TRBV29-1	TRBJ1-2	CSVGRDDKGYTF
TRBV7-2	TRBJ2-4	CASSLGLAGGPFKNIQYF
TRBV6-5	TRBJ1-4	CASRRRQGRLFF
TRBV28	TRBJ2-1	CASSPPGARAQGSYNEQFF
TRBV7-8	TRBJ2-2	CASSVVQNTGELFF
TRBV27	TRBJ2-1	CARFDRDSYNEQFF
TRBV6-2/TRBV6-3	TRBJ2-3	CAIRGADTDTQYF
TRBV7-2	TRBJ2-3	CASGTGMVADTQYF
TRBV7-9	TRBJ2-4	CASSADRGREQYF
TRBV5-8	TRBJ2-1	CASSWDRVGEQFF
TRBV6-2/TRBV6-3	TRBJ2-2	CASSRFSGNTGELFF
TRBV7-2	TRBJ2-1	CASRLTSGLFNEQFF
TRBV6-6	TRBJ2-7	CASSTAGSLNYEQYF
TRBV24-1	TRBJ2-5	CATSGPLQETQYF
TRBV7-2	NA	CASSLRSQGETQYF
TRBV18	TRBJ2-5	CASSPGTGGETQYF
TRBV25-1	TRBJ2-7	CASSEGDGGLNQYF
TRBV7-2	TRBJ1-5	CASSDRANQPQHF
TRBV12-3/TRBV12-4	TRBJ2-5	CASSLGDPEIQYF
TRBV6-5	TRBJ1-2	CASSYSRGRGYTF
TRBV10-3	TRBJ2-5	CAISGTGGETQYF
TRBV27	TRBJ2-2	CASSSIQGAGELFF
TRBV25-1	TRBJ2-7	CASSEVRGGAGEQYF
TRBV29-1	TRBJ1-1	CSVQGPNTEAFF
TRBV11-1	TRBJ1-1	CASSPISGRTEAFF
TRBV9	TRBJ2-1	CASSAGRGAYNEQFF
TRBV20-1	TRBJ2-3	CSASQSTEPTDTQYF
TRBV6-2/TRBV6-3	TRBJ2-7	CASFDGLFYEQYF